This T cell receptor beta chain derives from a study of T cell repertoires in ileal Crohn's disease. Across the study: All patients had surgery for stricturing (around 61%) or penetrating (around 40%) disease. Study-wide findings and caveats: Every patient over 26.8% clonality showed endoscopic recurrence.

The time point: inflamed ileum from the surgical specimen. Profiling relied on immunoSEQ multiplex PCR, and the TCRdb table lists in-frame clones only, not all of them. The sample has 13,000 or so clones; less than 80% are singletons. A word on this clone: Its target is unknown.

The CDR3 totals 14 residues. V lost 1 base and J 7 bases, leaving 13 bases between the germline ends. CDR1 MNHNS and CDR2 SASEGT come from the germline V gene. The clonotype comes from an adult with Crohn's disease. The rearrangement joins TRBV6-1 to TRBJ1-2, with a possible D match to TRBD1 (6 bases). The sample consisted of ileal tissue. The CDR3 region is CASSEVSRGGGYTF. CDR3 coding DNA: TGTGCCAGCAGTGAAGTATCAAGGGGGGGTGGCTACACCTTC.